The present T cell receptor (beta chain) was sequenced within a study of T cells after posttransplantation cyclophosphamide. Broader study findings: Recipient CMV seropositivity and CMV reactivation strongly tracked TRB clonality. Donor-recipient repertoire similarity was low at 1-2 months, rising over year one. Tissue-infiltrating T cells from skin or gut overlapped little with blood T cells.

Here immunoSEQ multiplex PCR was the method, and the copy in TCRdb shows in-frame clones only, minus some. The table has tens of thousands of clones, about 90% seen once; the top ten hold 3% to 3.5%. Germline lookup yields CDR1 LNHDA and CDR2 SQIVND (reference sequence). V gave up 3 bases and J gave up 0 bases, with 15 bases separating them. The CDR3 covers 17 residues. Comments on this clone: Antigen: not known.

This related bone marrow graft donor gave peripheral blood on the day of marrow donation. The genes are TRBV19 and TRBJ2-1; perhaps TRBD1 as D (6 bases). This TCR came from a woman in her fifties or sixties in good health and a related stem cell transplant donor. The sample consisted of PBMCs. Here the CDR3 DNA reads TGTGCCAGTAGTATCGATCTCTTGGACAGCTCCTACAATGAGCAGTTCTTC. It yields the protein CASSIDLLDSSYNEQFF.